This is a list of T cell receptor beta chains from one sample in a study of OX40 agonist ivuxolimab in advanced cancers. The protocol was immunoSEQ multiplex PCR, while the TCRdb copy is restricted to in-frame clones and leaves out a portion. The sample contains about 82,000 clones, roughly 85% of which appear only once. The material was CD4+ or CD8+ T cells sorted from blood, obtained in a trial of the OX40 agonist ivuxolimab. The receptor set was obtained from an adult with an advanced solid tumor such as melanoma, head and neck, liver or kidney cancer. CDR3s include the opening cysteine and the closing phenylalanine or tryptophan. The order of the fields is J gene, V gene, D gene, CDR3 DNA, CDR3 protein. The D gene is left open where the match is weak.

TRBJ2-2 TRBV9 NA TGTGCCAGCAGCTCACCCGTCGGGGGTCTGAACACCGGGGAGCTGTTTTTT CASSSPVGGLNTGELFF
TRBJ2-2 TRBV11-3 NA TGTGCCAGCAGCTCGAACGGTGCCGGGGAGCTGTTTTTT CASSSNGAGELFF
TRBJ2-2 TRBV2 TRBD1 TGTGCCAGCAGGGGGGACAGGGGAGTCGGGGAGCTGTTTTTT CASRGDRGVGELFF
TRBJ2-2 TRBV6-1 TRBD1 TGTGCCAGTAGGGACAGCCCGAACACCGGGGAGCTGTTTTTT CASRDSPNTGELFF
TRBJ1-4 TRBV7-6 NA TGTGCCAGCCGCAGAGTCCCAACTAATGAAAAACTGTTTTTT CASRRVPTNEKLFF
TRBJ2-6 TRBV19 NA TGTGCCAGTAGTATATGGGGGACTGGGGCCAACGTCCTGACTTTC CASSIWGTGANVLTF
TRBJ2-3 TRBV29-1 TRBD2 TGCAGCGTTGATGACGGGGGGGTAGATACGCAGTATTTT CSVDDGGVDTQYF
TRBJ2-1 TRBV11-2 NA TGTGCCATCGTCCTGGGGGGGGCCGGCAATGAGCAGTTCTTC CAIVLGGAGNEQFF
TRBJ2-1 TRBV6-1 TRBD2 TGTGCCAGCAGTGGACGATCGGGACTAGCGGAAAAGAGCTCCTACAATGAGCAGTTCTTC CASSGRSGLAEKSSYNEQFF
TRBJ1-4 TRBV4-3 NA TGCGCCAGCAGCCAAGTTAATGAAAAACTGTTTTTT CASSQVNEKLFF
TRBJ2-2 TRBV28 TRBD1 TGTGCCAGCAGTTTATTGCAGGGGGTAGGGACCGGGGAGCTGTTTTTT CASSLLQGVGTGELFF
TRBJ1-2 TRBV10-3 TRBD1 TGTGCCATCAGTGAACCGGGGACAGGGGGCGGCTATGGCTACACCTTC CAISEPGTGGGYGYTF
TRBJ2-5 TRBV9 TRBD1 TGTGCCAGCAGCGACGGGACAGCGGTTGAGGAGACCCAGTACTTC CASSDGTAVEETQYF
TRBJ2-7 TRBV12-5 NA TGTGCTAGTGGACCCAGGGGCTTCGAGCAGTACTTC CASGPRGFEQYF
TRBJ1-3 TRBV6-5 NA TGTGCCAGCAGTCCTCTGGCCTCTGGAAACACCATATATTTT CASSPLASGNTIYF
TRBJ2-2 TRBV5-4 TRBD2 TGTGCCAGCAGCTTAGCCGGGGGGGCGAACACCGGGGAGCTGTTTTTT CASSLAGGANTGELFF
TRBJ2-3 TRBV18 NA TGTGCCAGCTCACCGGACCAGGCCACAGATACGCAGTATTTT CASSPDQATDTQYF